A selection of T cell receptor beta chains follows, all from one sample in a study of T-cell memory formation after mild COVID-19. TCRdb re-analysed the 5' RACE reads in MiXCR, keeping a single row per CDR3 protein. The table lists roughly 160,000 distinct CDR3 sequences, around 13% of them singletons. The sequencing sample was made of PBMCs or a T cell subset sorted from them (not recorded which). These receptors all come from a man younger than 35 who had mild COVID-19 (a few samples of this study predate the infection). Cell type and time point are not known. Each CDR3 is given with its conserved first and last residue. The D gene is left open where the match is weak. Not every row has a clone size; where given, it reads once, few, many or a size class.

v_gene: TRBV6-5; d_gene: TRBD1; j_gene: TRBJ1-2; abundance: few; CDR3aa: CASSWGQYNYGYTF; CDR3nt: TGTGCCAGCAGTTGGGGACAGTATAACTATGGCTACACCTTC
v_gene: TRBV6-5; d_gene: TRBD2; j_gene: TRBJ2-3; abundance: NA; CDR3aa: CASSGLATDTQYF; CDR3nt: TGTGCCAGCAGCGGACTAGCGACAGATACGCAGTATTTT
v_gene: TRBV5-1; d_gene: NA; j_gene: TRBJ1-4; abundance: NA; CDR3aa: CASRLTATNEKLFF; CDR3nt: TGCGCCAGCAGACTCACCGCAACTAATGAAAAACTGTTTTTT
v_gene: TRBV7-3; d_gene: TRBD2; j_gene: TRBJ2-1; abundance: few; CDR3aa: CASSLKGGGYNEQFF; CDR3nt: TGTGCCAGCAGCTTAAAGGGCGGGGGCTACAATGAGCAGTTCTTC
v_gene: TRBV5-1; d_gene: TRBD1; j_gene: TRBJ2-2; abundance: NA; CDR3aa: CASSLFQDRANTGELFF; CDR3nt: TGCGCCAGCAGCTTGTTCCAGGACAGGGCGAACACCGGGGAGCTGTTTTTT
v_gene: TRBV18; d_gene: NA; j_gene: TRBJ2-3; abundance: NA; CDR3aa: CASSPSPPQYF; CDR3nt: TGTGCCAGCTCACCATCCCCCCCGCAGTATTTT
v_gene: TRBV5-1; d_gene: NA; j_gene: TRBJ1-1; abundance: few; CDR3aa: CASSVGGSTEAFF; CDR3nt: TGCGCCAGCAGCGTAGGGGGGAGCACTGAAGCTTTCTTT
v_gene: TRBV29-1; d_gene: NA; j_gene: TRBJ2-3; abundance: few; CDR3aa: CLTSKADTQYF; CDR3nt: TGCCTCACGAGCAAGGCAGATACGCAGTATTTT
v_gene: TRBV12-3/TRBV12-4; d_gene: TRBD2; j_gene: TRBJ2-2; abundance: few; CDR3aa: CASTPRGRTSGTGELFF; CDR3nt: TGTGCCAGCACCCCTCGAGGGCGGACTAGCGGCACCGGGGAGCTGTTTTTT
v_gene: TRBV4-3; d_gene: NA; j_gene: TRBJ2-7; abundance: many; CDR3aa: CASSQSSNPYYEQYF; CDR3nt: TGCGCCAGCAGCCAATCTTCGAACCCCTACTACGAGCAGTACTTC
v_gene: TRBV5-1; d_gene: TRBD1; j_gene: TRBJ1-2; abundance: NA; CDR3aa: CASSADRDGYTF; CDR3nt: TGCGCCAGCAGCGCCGACAGGGACGGCTACACCTTC
v_gene: TRBV4-3; d_gene: NA; j_gene: TRBJ2-5; abundance: NA; CDR3aa: CASSRTSLSGTQYF; CDR3nt: TGCGCCAGCAGCCGGACCTCTCTCTCGGGGACCCAGTACTTC
v_gene: TRBV6-2/TRBV6-3; d_gene: NA; j_gene: TRBJ1-5; abundance: few; CDR3aa: CASSYGGGRGRNQPQHF; CDR3nt: TGTGCCAGCAGTTATGGCGGGGGCCGCGGGCGCAATCAGCCCCAGCATTTT
v_gene: TRBV18; d_gene: NA; j_gene: TRBJ1-3; abundance: NA; CDR3aa: CASSRWDSGNTIYF; CDR3nt: TGTGCCAGCTCACGATGGGATTCTGGAAACACCATATATTTT
v_gene: TRBV7-2; d_gene: NA; j_gene: TRBJ1-5; abundance: NA; CDR3aa: CASSRAGRDNQPQHF; CDR3nt: TGTGCCAGCAGCCGAGCGGGGCGAGACAATCAGCCCCAGCATTTT
v_gene: TRBV6-1; d_gene: NA; j_gene: TRBJ2-7; abundance: NA; CDR3aa: CASSDHIYEQYF; CDR3nt: TGTGCCAGCAGTGACCACATCTACGAGCAGTACTTC
v_gene: TRBV4-1; d_gene: NA; j_gene: TRBJ1-6; abundance: few; CDR3aa: CASSQEGRADSPLHF; CDR3nt: TGCGCCAGCAGCCAAGAAGGTCGGGCAGACTCTCCCCTCCACTTT
v_gene: TRBV7-8; d_gene: NA; j_gene: TRBJ2-5; abundance: few; CDR3aa: CASSLDILGGETQYF; CDR3nt: TGTGCCAGCAGCTTAGATATTTTGGGCGGGGAGACCCAGTACTTC
v_gene: TRBV28; d_gene: NA; j_gene: TRBJ1-5; abundance: NA; CDR3aa: CASSVLNQPQHF; CDR3nt: TGTGCCAGCAGTGTGCTGAATCAGCCCCAGCATTTT
v_gene: TRBV7-2; d_gene: TRBD2; j_gene: TRBJ2-3; abundance: few; CDR3aa: CASSQLAASEGTQYF; CDR3nt: TGTGCCAGCAGTCAACTAGCGGCGTCCGAGGGGACGCAGTATTTT
v_gene: TRBV5-1; d_gene: NA; j_gene: TRBJ2-1; abundance: NA; CDR3aa: CASSSHQPSSYNEQFF; CDR3nt: TGCGCCAGCAGCTCCCACCAACCGAGCTCCTACAATGAGCAGTTCTTC
v_gene: TRBV6-1; d_gene: TRBD1; j_gene: TRBJ2-5; abundance: few; CDR3aa: CASSGAGTGETQYF; CDR3nt: TGTGCCAGCAGTGGAGCCGGGACAGGGGAGACCCAGTACTTC
v_gene: TRBV2; d_gene: TRBD1; j_gene: TRBJ2-3; abundance: few; CDR3aa: CASRTGQDFPQYF; CDR3nt: TGTGCCAGCCGGACCGGACAGGATTTTCCGCAGTATTTT
v_gene: TRBV20-1; d_gene: NA; j_gene: TRBJ2-5; abundance: NA; CDR3aa: CSARDWRGQETQYF; CDR3nt: TGCAGTGCTAGAGATTGGAGAGGCCAAGAGACCCAGTACTTC
v_gene: TRBV24-1; d_gene: NA; j_gene: TRBJ2-5; abundance: NA; CDR3aa: CATSDLRETQYF; CDR3nt: TGTGCCACCAGTGATTTGCGAGAGACCCAGTACTTC
v_gene: TRBV4-2; d_gene: TRBD2; j_gene: TRBJ2-7; abundance: few; CDR3aa: CASSQAGTRSHEQYF; CDR3nt: TGTGCCAGCAGCCAAGCGGGGACTAGGTCCCACGAGCAGTACTTC
v_gene: TRBV4-3; d_gene: TRBD2; j_gene: TRBJ2-1; abundance: many; CDR3aa: CASSPSGTRGSNEQFF; CDR3nt: TGCGCCAGCAGCCCATCGGGGACTAGAGGGTCCAATGAGCAGTTCTTC
v_gene: TRBV3-1; d_gene: NA; j_gene: TRBJ2-7; abundance: once; CDR3aa: CASRREGTDEQYF; CDR3nt: TGTGCCAGCAGAAGGGAGGGGACAGACGAGCAGTACTTC
v_gene: TRBV11-2; d_gene: NA; j_gene: TRBJ1-6; abundance: NA; CDR3aa: CASSRTPGVLGNSPLHF; CDR3nt: TGTGCCAGCAGCCGTACCCCAGGGGTGTTGGGTAATTCACCCCTCCACTTT
v_gene: TRBV11-2; d_gene: NA; j_gene: TRBJ2-2; abundance: few; CDR3aa: CASSFGRAEAGELFF; CDR3nt: TGTGCCAGCAGCTTTGGTAGGGCGGAGGCCGGGGAGCTGTTTTTT
v_gene: TRBV29-1; d_gene: NA; j_gene: TRBJ1-2; abundance: NA; CDR3aa: CSVVSGDYGYTF; CDR3nt: TGCAGCGTTGTATCTGGGGACTATGGCTACACCTTC
v_gene: TRBV5-1; d_gene: NA; j_gene: TRBJ1-1; abundance: many; CDR3aa: CASSPRPGDRAFF; CDR3nt: TGCGCCAGCAGCCCCCGTCCCGGGGATCGGGCTTTCTTT
v_gene: TRBV2; d_gene: TRBD1; j_gene: TRBJ2-1; abundance: few; CDR3aa: CASRGDREEQFF; CDR3nt: TGTGCCAGCAGGGGGGACAGGGAAGAGCAGTTCTTC
v_gene: TRBV6-5; d_gene: NA; j_gene: TRBJ2-3; abundance: few; CDR3aa: CASSYSFPRDTQYF; CDR3nt: TGTGCCAGCAGTTACTCTTTCCCGAGAGATACGCAGTATTTT
v_gene: TRBV5-1; d_gene: NA; j_gene: TRBJ2-5; abundance: NA; CDR3aa: CASQKGNNQETQYF; CDR3nt: TGCGCCAGCCAAAAAGGGAACAACCAAGAGACCCAGTACTTC
v_gene: TRBV29-1; d_gene: NA; j_gene: TRBJ1-2; abundance: NA; CDR3aa: CSAGELGVYGYTF; CDR3nt: TGCAGCGCTGGGGAGCTGGGGGTCTATGGCTACACCTTC
v_gene: TRBV12-3/TRBV12-4; d_gene: NA; j_gene: TRBJ1-2; abundance: NA; CDR3aa: CASRFARGGYTF; CDR3nt: TGTGCCAGCAGGTTCGCGCGGGGAGGCTACACCTTC
v_gene: TRBV25-1; d_gene: NA; j_gene: TRBJ2-3; abundance: NA; CDR3aa: CASSESAYTDTQYF; CDR3nt: TGTGCCAGCAGTGAATCAGCCTACACAGATACGCAGTATTTT
v_gene: TRBV7-9; d_gene: TRBD1; j_gene: TRBJ1-2; abundance: few; CDR3aa: CASSLASQGNRGYTF; CDR3nt: TGTGCCAGCAGCTTAGCTTCACAGGGGAATCGGGGCTACACCTTC
v_gene: TRBV7-2; d_gene: NA; j_gene: TRBJ1-5; abundance: few; CDR3aa: CASSLVPGSNQPQHF; CDR3nt: TGTGCCAGCAGCTTAGTACCAGGATCCAATCAGCCCCAGCATTTT
v_gene: TRBV11-2; d_gene: TRBD1; j_gene: TRBJ1-1; abundance: NA; CDR3aa: CASSYYRTGGTATGAFF; CDR3nt: TGTGCCAGCAGCTACTACAGGACAGGGGGTACGGCCACTGGAGCTTTCTTT
v_gene: TRBV27; d_gene: NA; j_gene: TRBJ1-2; abundance: NA; CDR3aa: CASSFEGVSGYTF; CDR3nt: TGTGCCAGCAGTTTCGAGGGCGTCTCTGGCTACACCTTC
v_gene: TRBV7-2; d_gene: NA; j_gene: TRBJ2-3; abundance: few; CDR3aa: CASSLRIASTDTQYF; CDR3nt: TGTGCCAGCAGCTTAAGAATAGCTAGCACAGATACGCAGTATTTT
v_gene: TRBV5-1; d_gene: TRBD1; j_gene: TRBJ2-4; abundance: few; CDR3aa: CASSMYDRGAKNIQYF; CDR3nt: TGCGCCAGCAGCATGTACGACAGGGGGGCCAAAAACATTCAGTACTTC
v_gene: TRBV29-1; d_gene: NA; j_gene: TRBJ2-5; abundance: few; CDR3aa: CSVEETQYF; CDR3nt: TGCAGCGTTGAAGAGACCCAGTACTTC